This T cell receptor (beta chain) was recovered during a study of blood T cell repertoires in COVID-19. Background on the study: Some COVID-19 samples were acute and others convalescent; all came from the United States, Italy and Spain. Sample material is recorded as cDNA or gDNA derived from T cells, B-cell-depleted T cells, or PBMCs.

The repertoire was sequenced with immunoSEQ multiplex PCR; TCRdb's copy has only in-frame clones and lacks some. The data show 200,000 to 250,000 clones, 80% to 90% seen once. V was pared by 4 bases and J by 9 bases, with 12 bases of the junction left unmatched. The CDR3 contains 15 residues. Germline loops: CDR1 MDHEN, CDR2 SYDVKM. Those who participated ranged in age from roughly 18 to 90 years and resided in about two dozen US areas. The receptor was derived from a man aged 50-60 years who had been exposed to COVID-19. The material sequenced was PBMCs or T cells enriched from blood (not recorded which). The chain is built from TRBV28 and TRBJ2-7; TRBD1 agrees at 10 bases. CDR3 sequence (DNA): TGTGCCAGCAGTTCCACCGGGACAGGGGTTCCCTGGCAGTACTTC. Residues: CASSSTGTGVPWQYF.